Presented here are 6 T cell receptor beta chains from one specimen sequenced in a study of blood T cell repertoires in COVID-19. Only in-frame clones appear in the TCRdb table, and some are missing; sequencing was by immunoSEQ multiplex PCR. The sample has about 210,000 clones, 83% seen once. Sequencing was performed on peripheral blood. These receptors all come from a woman aged 40 to 55 with active or convalescent COVID-19.

J is TRBJ2-2 and V is TRBV29-1; no definite D call. The CDR3 totals 14 residues. V lost 6 bases to trimming and J lost 0 bases, with 11 bases between them. CDR1 SQVTM and CDR2 ANQGSEA come from the germline V gene. The CDR3 protein is CSVTRTANTGELFF. The DNA for the CDR3 is TGCAGCGTCACCCGAACAGCGAACACCGGGGAGCTGTTTTTT.

This clone has just one count. The genes are TRBV28 and TRBJ2-7; TRBD2 aligns across 10 bases. V lost 3 bases to trimming and J lost 4 bases; unmatched junction nucleotides: 3. Germline CDR1 and CDR2: MDHEN and SYDVKM. The length of the CDR3 is 14 residues. The CDR3 spells CASSLSGGAYEQYF. The CDR3 bases are TGTGCCAGCAGTTTGAGCGGGGGGGCTTACGAGCAGTACTTC.

This clone came up once. The V and J genes are TRBV15 and TRBJ2-3, with TRBD2 identical over 9 bases. This CDR3 region has 17 residues. Losses at the gene ends were 0 bases for V and 6 bases for J; bases not matched to a gene: 10. Germline assignment: CDR1 LNHNV and CDR2 YYDKDF (reference sequence). The CDR3 nucleotides read TGTGCCACCAGCAGAGAACTAGCGGGCCAGTTTGGGGATACGCAGTATTTT. It encodes CATSRELAGQFGDTQYF.

The chain links TRBV7-2 to TRBJ1-2, with TRBD1 matching 8 bases. Germline V gene lookup returns CDR1 SGHTA and CDR2 FQGNSA. This CDR3 region has 14 residues. The trim removed 3 bases at V and 4 bases at J, leaving 4 bases unmatched. CDR3 bases: TGTGCCAGCAGCTTCGGACAGGGTGGCTATGGCTACACCTTC. Protein: CASSFGQGGYGYTF.

The rearrangement links TRBV11-3 to TRBJ2-2; a possible D gene is TRBD1 (6 bases). This CDR3 has 14 residues. Germline V gene sequence: CDR1 SGHNT, CDR2 YENEEA. V was trimmed by 7 bases and J by 5 bases, leaving 14 bases between them. The CDR3 nucleotides are TGTGCCAGCACCGTACAGGGCTTGACCGGGGAGCTGTTTTTT. Translated: CASTVQGLTGELFF.

The chain combines TRBV24-1 with TRBJ2-3; no clear D gene. The germline V gene has CDR1 KGHDR and CDR2 SFDVKD. V lost 3 bases and J 6 bases, leaving 9 bases between the germline ends. This CDR3 has 13 residues. The CDR3 sequence: CATSDALPDTQYF. CDR3 nucleotide sequence: TGTGCCACCAGTGATGCCCTACCGGATACGCAGTATTTT.